The 17 T cell receptor beta chains reported below all come from one sample, sequenced in a study of regulatory T cells in long-lasting Graves disease. Through Arm-PCR of CDR3 regions and iRepertoire HTBI primers, TCR beta libraries were built. TCRdb ran MiXCR on the multiplex PCR reads and lists one entry per CDR3 protein. This sample yields 520,000 or so distinct CDR3 sequences, of which about 12% are seen a single time; roughly 8.2% belongs to the top ten. Time point meaning: newly diagnosed GD, antithyroid drugs for less than 3 months. TCR sequences were obtained from RNA taken from PBMCs. These same records also appear under a second study, on T cells in Graves' hyperthyroidism and ophthalmopathy.

The sample consisted of peripheral blood mononuclear cells (PBMCs), taken at new diagnosis, from a patient treated with antithyroid drugs. All receptors derive from a woman in her 30s with Graves disease.

The sample holds many counts of this clonotype. The chain couples TRBV28 to TRBJ2-3; 8 bases line up with TRBD1. The CDR3 totals 15 residues. Trimming at V came to 2 bases and at J to 6 bases, leaving 7 bases not matched to a gene. Germline-derived CDR1 and CDR2 are MDHEN and SYDVKM. CDR3 region: CASSLQGQVWDTQYF. CDR3 coding DNA: TGTGCCAGCAGTTTACAGGGACAGGTCTGGGATACGCAGTATTTT.

This clonotype occurred a few times. A read error may be the cause here, since a much bigger clone is one base away. The chain recombines TRBV2 with TRBJ2-7; 7 nucleotides match TRBD2. The CDR3 runs 16 residues. Germline CDR1 and CDR2: SNHLY and FYNNEI. V trimming: 4 bases; J trimming: 0 bases; junction bases outside the gene matches: 9. CDR3 bases: TGTGCCAGCAGTGTAGTTGGGAGGGCTTACTCCTACGAGCAGTACTTC. It codes for CASSVVGRAYSYEQYF.

This clonotype showed up many times. The chain uses TRBV7-2 and TRBJ2-3, with D unclear. The CDR3 sequence is 13 residues long. CDR1 and CDR2 (germline): SGHTA, FQGNSA. V lost 4 bases and J lost 9, with 14 bases in between. The CDR3: CASSYDTKITQYF. The CDR3 region has the DNA TGTGCCAGCAGCTATGACACCAAGATAACGCAGTATTTT.

This clonotype was recorded many times. V is TRBV5-8 and J is TRBJ1-1; D is unclear. The V gene's germline CDR1 is SGHTS and CDR2 YDEGEE. Trimming removed 0 bases at V and 3 bases at J, with 9 bases between. This CDR3 spans 14 amino acids. The CDR3 reads CASSLVAFHTEAFF. Here the CDR3 DNA reads TGTGCCAGCAGCTTGGTAGCCTTTCACACTGAAGCTTTCTTT. Looking up the rest from reference TRBV5-8 and TRBJ1-1 gives the full variable domain: EAGVTQSPTHLIKTRGQQATLRCSPISGHTSVYWYQQALGLGLQFLLWYDEGEERNRGNFPPRFSGRQFPNYSSELNVNALELEDSALYLCASSLVAFHTEAFFGQGTRLTVV.

This chain joins TRBV29-1 and TRBJ1-2, with 8 nucleotides matching TRBD1. The CDR3 loop spans 12 amino acids. Germline values: CDR1 SQVTM, CDR2 ANQGSEA. Germline trimming cut 3 bases from V and 8 bases from J; bases unmatched to any gene: 5. The DNA for the CDR3 is TGCAGCGTTGAGACAGGGGTGGGCGGCTACACCTTC. Translation: CSVETGVGGYTF. Looking up the rest from reference TRBV29-1 and TRBJ1-2 gives the full variable domain: SAVISQKPSRDICQRGTSLTIQCQVDSQVTMMFWYRQQPGQSLTLIATANQGSEATYESGFVIDKFPISRPNLTFSTLTVSNMSPEDSSIYLCSVETGVGGYTFGSGTRLTVV.

There are many counts of this clonotype. V and J are TRBV12-3 or TRBV12-4 and TRBJ2-7; tentatively, D is TRBD1 (6 bases). With 5 bases removed from V and 7 bases from J, the gap between germline ends came to 18 bases. This CDR3 spans 14 amino acids. The CDR3 nucleotides read TGTGCCAGCAGTCCCTGGGACACCGCTGGGGAGCAGTACTTC. Residues: CASSPWDTAGEQYF.

A note on this clonotype: With a much larger clone just one base away, this may be a read error. The rearrangement links TRBV12-3 or TRBV12-4 to TRBJ1-1; D gene unclear. The CDR3 runs to 14 residues. Trimming removed 5 bases at V and 6 bases at J, with 16 bases between. The CDR3 DNA sequence: TGTGCCAGCAGTCCGAACCTCGGCGCCGCTGAAGCTTTCTTT. The encoded protein is CASSPNLGAAEAFF.

Many counts were recorded for this clonotype. V gene TRBV10-3 combines with J gene TRBJ2-1, with 7 bases that match TRBD2. Trimming took 7 bases from V and 1 from J; bases not matched to a gene: 7. Per the germline V gene, CDR1 is ENHRY and CDR2 is SYGVKD. This CDR3 region has 15 residues. CDR3 sequence reads: CAITAGALSYNEQFF. As DNA, the CDR3 is TGTGCCATCACGGCGGGAGCGTTGTCCTACAATGAGCAGTTCTTC.

The table lists this clonotype with many counts. This chain joins TRBV6-1 and TRBJ2-5, with 10 bases aligning to TRBD2. With 5 bases clipped from V and 2 bases from J, the junction kept 2 bases outside the gene matches. Germline CDR1 reads MNHNS; CDR2 reads SASEGT. This CDR3 is 14 amino acids long. The CDR3 DNA follows: TGTGCCAGCAGTCCGGGACTAGCGCAAGAGACCCAGTACTTC. Its translation is CASSPGLAQETQYF.

This clonotype was found many times. This chain uses TRBV6-9 with TRBJ1-2; D ambiguous. The germline V and J ends were trimmed by 3 bases and 4 bases, with 9 bases remaining between them. The germline CDR1 and CDR2 sequences are MNHGY and SVAAGI. This CDR3 comprises 13 residues. CDR3 sequence (DNA): TGTGCCAGCAGTTACTCTGGGGTCTATGGCTACACCTTC. This codes for CASSYSGVYGYTF.

This clonotype was seen repeatedly, ten times or more. The chain has TRBV11-2 and TRBJ2-5; D is undetermined. Between the trimmed V and J ends, which lost 2 bases and 0 bases, there was a span of 4 bases. CDR1 is SGHAT and CDR2 is FQNNGV in the germline V gene. This CDR3 has 13 amino acids. The CDR3 reads CASSLSDQETQYF. Written as DNA, the CDR3 is TGTGCCAGCAGCTTATCCGACCAAGAGACCCAGTACTTC. Looking up the rest from reference TRBV11-2 and TRBJ2-5 gives the full variable domain: EAGVAQSPRYKIIEKRQSVAFWCNPISGHATLYWYQQILGQGPKLLIQFQNNGVVDDSQLPKDRFSAERLKGVDSTLKIQPAKLEDSAVYLCASSLSDQETQYFGPGTRLLVL.

The chain is built from TRBV6-1 and TRBJ1-5; the match to TRBD1 covers 8 bases. V was pared by 7 bases and J by 2 bases, with 13 bases of the junction left unmatched. Germline CDR1 MNHNS, CDR2 SASEGT. The CDR3 contains 17 residues. CDR3 sequence (DNA): TGTGCCAGCAACCGGGACAGGTTTGTTATCGGCAATCAGCCCCAGCATTTT. This codes for CASNRDRFVIGNQPQHF.

The rearrangement links TRBV30 to TRBJ1-5; D not resolved. Germline V CDR1 and CDR2: GTSNPN, SVGIG (reference sequence). With 4 bases removed from V and 4 bases from J, the gap between germline ends came to 11 bases. This CDR3 has 13 amino acids. The CDR3 coding sequence is TGTGCCTGGACCCGGGGTGTTAATCAGCCCCAGCATTTT. Protein: CAWTRGVNQPQHF.

The genes are TRBV6-1 and TRBJ2-5, with TRBD2 matching over 10 bases. V shed 7 bases, J shed 5 bases, and the junction held 7 bases outside the gene matches. CDR3 length: 14 residues. Per the germline V gene, CDR1 is MNHNS and CDR2 is SASEGT. The CDR3 bases are TGTGCCAGCATGTCTAGCGGGAGCGGGGAGACCCAGTACTTC. Its protein is CASMSSGSGETQYF.

The rearrangement links TRBV11-2 to TRBJ1-2; tentative D call: TRBD1 (6 bases). Trimming removed 2 bases at V and 7 bases at J, with 23 bases between. The CDR3 has 17 amino acids. Germline CDR1 is SGHAT and CDR2 is FQNNGV. The CDR3 nucleotides are TGTGCCAGCAGCTTAACGCCGAAGAACCGGGACAACGTTGGCTACACCTTC. Its translation: CASSLTPKNRDNVGYTF.

This clonotype was seen at least ten times. The rearrangement links TRBV11-2 to TRBJ2-4, with 9 bases identical to TRBD1. V gave up 5 bases and J gave up 6 bases; unmatched junction bases: 14. Germline-derived CDR1 and CDR2 are SGHAT and FQNNGV. This CDR3 has 17 amino acids. CDR3 protein: CASSAQPGQGRGNIQYF. In nucleotides, the CDR3 is TGTGCCAGCAGCGCCCAACCGGGACAGGGCCGGGGAAACATTCAGTACTTC. Drawing the rest from reference TRBV11-2 and TRBJ2-4, the complete variable domain is EAGVAQSPRYKIIEKRQSVAFWCNPISGHATLYWYQQILGQGPKLLIQFQNNGVVDDSQLPKDRFSAERLKGVDSTLKIQPAKLEDSAVYLCASSAQPGQGRGNIQYFGAGTRLSVL.

The table lists this clonotype with many counts. This rearrangement joins TRBV5-1 to TRBJ2-3, with TRBD1 identical over 8 bases. CDR1 and CDR2 from the germline V gene are SGHRS and YFSETQ. V lost 2 bases and J lost 3; bases outside the gene matches: 5. This CDR3 region has 15 residues. DNA of the CDR3: TGCGCCAGCAGCTTACACAGGGGGGTGACAGATACGCAGTATTTT. Encoded protein: CASSLHRGVTDTQYF.